The text below deals with one TCR beta chain. The antigen it recognizes is unknown. No quality values exist for individual bases; no much larger clone is one base distant. Taken from the germline V gene, the CDR1 and CDR2 loops are MNHEY and SVGAGI. Trimming takes 6 bases off V and 5 bases off J; junction bases not matched to a gene: 4. The cysteine opens and the phenylalanine closes a CDR3 of 14 amino acids. Only the CDR3 portion is preserved as DNA: 42 bases, with reading frame beginning at the first base. The sample originates from a study of blood T cell repertoires in COVID-19 (dated by TCRdb to the early 2020s). As for the study more broadly: Collaborator samples came from the United States, Italy and Spain and covered acute and convalescent phases of COVID-19. The material from the prospective study consisted of cDNA or gDNA derived from T cells, B-cell-depleted T cells, or PBMCs. Subjects who had been exposed to COVID-19, were actively infected with it, or had recovered from it provided the deeply sampled blood TCRbeta repertoires that made up the dataset. The repertoires were released in a freely available public database intended as a resource for research on the immune response to SARS-CoV-2. Samples came from the ongoing ImmuneRACE study (first 160 participants) plus 1,254 subjects from 6 global collaborators. A de-identified subject ID, COVID-19 status, age in years and sex were almost always included in the sample metadata. Where available, HLA class I and class II types were taken from metadata supplied by the sample provider and were not determined by assay-based typing. Results the study describes overall, beyond this receptor: The quantity of clinical and demographic metadata differed by source and by participant and was supplied without curation.

TCRbeta CDR3 regions were amplified from genomic DNA using the immunoSEQ Assay, a bias-controlled multiplex PCR. Per the authors' processing: The number of nucleated cells in each sample was estimated from the amplification of reference gene primers within the assay. Sequence reads were collapsed and filtered to measure the absolute abundance of every unique TCRbeta CDR3 rearrangement. Productive Simpson clonality was computed per sample as the square root of Simpson's diversity index over productive rearrangements. Drawn from immuneACCESS, this table holds only the in-frame rearrangements with V and J called that TCRdb kept. Clones are partly lost; checked studies trace under half to an unresolved V gene and leave the rest unexplained. V and J calls and clone size are as listed in that table; D and trimming were resolved from the DNA. The sample has 150,000 to 200,000 clones on record, roughly 77% of them singletons. The top ten clones comprise roughly 17% of the sample.

Participants in the prospective study were enrolled through a virtual design, were aged roughly 18 to 100 years, and lived in approximately 24 United States geographic areas. To assign participants to cohorts, the prospective study relied on clinical history that participants themselves reported in a screening survey and a study questionnaire. In the prospective study, mobile phlebotomists collected whole blood, serum and a nasopharyngeal or oropharyngeal swab from each participant. Participants in the prospective study had the option to provide additional blood draws and questionnaires over an approximately 2-month period. Before DNA extraction, blood samples from the prospective study were shipped at room temperature or frozen.

The V and J segments used are TRBV6-5 and TRBJ1-4, with 9 middle bases fitting TRBD1. Sequencing was done on a sample of PBMCs or T cells enriched from blood (not recorded which). This clonotype was sampled from a woman aged 45-65 years with acute COVID-19. The DNA sequence reads TGTGCCAGCAGCGACAGGGGGAAGAATGAAAAACTGTTTTTT. Its protein product is CASSDRGKNEKLFF.